This T cell receptor (beta chain) was retrieved from a study of cytomegalovirus exposure and HLA in healthy donors. Findings and limits, study-wide: The likely origin of a cluster of highly shared sequence variants was a sequencing artifact.

Losses at the gene ends were 5 bases for V and 5 bases for J; bases not matched to a gene: 5. This CDR3 region has 13 residues. Germline loops: CDR1 KGHSH, CDR2 LQKENI. This clone was detected once. The antigen is not known. The PCR used 60 Vbeta and 13 Jbeta primers. Original methodology: Unique TCR beta chains numbered around 80 million in a later analysis, with roughly 11 million shared. Repertoires were generated with immunoSEQ multiplex PCR, while TCRdb's copy carries only in-frame clones and drops some. Clone size and the V and J calls come from that table; the DNA yielded D and trimming. The sample lists approximately 170,000 clones; roughly 88% were seen once.

The TCR was taken from a boy between 2 and 10 years old in good health and CMV-seronegative. Sequenced sample: PBMCs. The chain is built from TRBV18 and TRBJ1-1; 7 bases are a match to TRBD1. In DNA, the CDR3 is TGTGCCAGCTCATCAACAGGGGTTACTGAAGCTTTCTTT. Encoded protein: CASSSTGVTEAFF.